This T cell receptor beta chain stems from a study of T-cell reconstitution after alpha-beta-depleted transplantation in children. This clonotype was recorded a few times. The target antigen is unknown. Study observations and caveats: There were some patients whose high TCRbeta diversity at day 60 came from surviving recipient T cells and thymic progenitors. About two months after transplant, alpha-beta T cells reportedly came from several hundred expanded graft clones. A year post-transplant, T-cell counts and diversity derived mostly from newly produced T cells.

The CDR3 is made up of 17 amino acids. V was clipped by 4 bases and J by 4 bases; unmatched bases: 14. Germline values: CDR1 SGHVS, CDR2 FQNEAQ. Preparing the TCRbeta library involved the use of unique molecular identifiers. One entry per CDR3 protein results from TCRdb running MiXCR on the PCR reads. This table has hundreds of thousands of distinct CDR3 sequences, about an eighth appearing once. The source of this sequence is a girl aged 2 to 9 with congenital amegakaryocytic thrombocytopenia, due to receive a stem cell transplant. Sequenced material: PBMCs, taken before TCRalphabeta/CD19-depleted stem cell transplant. This chain connects TRBV7-8 to TRBJ1-1, with TRBD1 identical over 8 bases. The CDR3 reads CASSSTPGHRGITEAFF. CDR3 sequence (DNA): TGTGCCAGCAGCTCCACCCCCGGGCACAGGGGGATCACTGAAGCTTTCTTT. The full variable domain, completed using reference TRBV7-8 and TRBJ1-1, is GAGVSQSPRYKVAKRGQDVALRCDPISGHVSLFWYQQALGQGPEFLTYFQNEAQLDKSGLPSDRFFAERPEGSVSTLKIQRTQQEDSAVYLCASSSTPGHRGITEAFFGQGTRLTVV.